The rows below give T cell receptor beta chains drawn from one sample of a study of blood T cell repertoires in COVID-19. Some clones are missing from TCRdb's copy, which holds only in-frame ones; the method was immunoSEQ multiplex PCR. The sample holds about 51,000 clones, around nine tenths seen once. The sample taken for sequencing was peripheral blood. These receptors all stem from a man aged 55-75 years with acute or convalescent COVID-19. Both conserved end residues are trimmed from each CDR3.

v_call	cdr3_aa
TRBV25-1	ASSEIGGYTGELF
TRBV7-3	ASSLTFRDEQY
TRBV6-1	ASSEAGVGYT
TRBV27	ATRVGTGGGQPQH
TRBV4-1	ASSQGAGKVIAGELF
TRBV7-2	ASSFQGSYNTEAF
TRBV14	ASSTGTATGELF
TRBV5-5	ASRTGLGTDTQY
TRBV18	ASSPLGPGNQPQH
TRBV12-3/TRBV12-4	ASTLDRATEAF
TRBV5-1	ASSLGQTSGNTIY
TRBV2	ASIPASRGEQY
TRBV4-1	ASSQVGGKYEQY
TRBV19	ASRPQAGQGVDQPQH
TRBV6-1	ASSESPGGNYGYT
TRBV19	ASSIKGQGIYEQY
TRBV5-8	ASSMRTTGVNGYT
TRBV29-1	SGSIGQGYTEAF
TRBV6-4	ASQNVAGEGETQY
TRBV6-2/TRBV6-3	ASSLSLQGKAF
TRBV18	ASSPTGGGKNIQY
TRBV5-1	ASSFTTGGNQPQH
TRBV5-6	ASSSVGLAVHQETQY
TRBV7-3	ASSRGQGDGYT
TRBV4-1	ASSQAEQLYGYT
TRBV27	ASSLSHGTGFNEKLF
TRBV29-1	SVAEGVTYEQY
TRBV25-1	ASSEYNSDRVRGYT
TRBV3-1/TRBV3-2	ASSRRDRNTGELF
TRBV29-1	SVERKDRGRQEGYT
TRBV2	ASTLTGGYEKLF
TRBV6-2/TRBV6-3	ASSYSTGGYEQY
TRBV10-1	ASSAGTGDYGYT
TRBV15	ATSGRGPRTGELF
TRBV10-1	ASSAGGSGDTDTQY
TRBV7-3	ASSLKQTPDTQY
TRBV6-5	ASSLQGPGQPQH
TRBV4-3	ASSQEIQGKNYGYT
TRBV11-3	ASSLSGGGNTEAF
TRBV7-2	ASSLAKRATDTQY
TRBV11-2	ASSLYAGAGYT
TRBV6-5	ASSYSRAGKGYT
TRBV19	ASSIDSRAGTEAF
TRBV7-2	ASSSRGGSSYEQY
TRBV10-3	AISVVYGYT
TRBV28	ASSWTQKETQY
TRBV5-6	ASSFYYRGKQPQH
TRBV6-2/TRBV6-3	ASSYREPSGNTIY
TRBV5-1	ASSLRVGGEQY
TRBV24-1	ATSDLCQAGSGNTIY
TRBV6-2/TRBV6-3	ASSYTGDTEAF
TRBV28	ASSRRRDEQY
TRBV19	ASSMQGGTNEKLF
TRBV5-1	ASSLAPSGLKTGELF
TRBV6-5	ASRGGFAEVTQY
TRBV29-1	SVDSGGQETQY
TRBV5-5	ASSLAQGTSPLH
TRBV25-1	ASVRSTEAF
TRBV5-1	ASSSDRVEQF